This T cell receptor (beta chain) was sequenced during a study of blood T cell repertoires in COVID-19. Study background: COVID-19 samples, acute and convalescent, were from the United States, Italy and Spain.

The germline gives CDR1 MNHEY, CDR2 SVGAGI. The CDR3 spans 13 residues. V lost 6 bases and J lost 11, with 19 bases in between. The study drew participants aged roughly 18 to 89 years from some 24 US areas. Each recovered donor of Cohort 3 presented with two negative PCRs, clearance, or symptom resolution. Authors' methods: Amplification of reference gene primers provided the estimated nucleated cell counts. Profiled with immunoSEQ multiplex PCR; TCRdb holds only in-frame clones, not every one. D and trimming come from the DNA, and the V and J calls and clone size come from that table. This table has 320,000 or so clones, about 90% appearing once.

The sample consisted of PBMCs or T cells enriched from blood (not recorded which). This chain joins TRBV6-5 and TRBJ1-1, with D perhaps matching TRBD1 (5 bases). The clonotype comes from a woman aged 25-40 years who had recovered from COVID-19. Here the CDR3 reads CASRSRQPPPAFF. Written as DNA, the CDR3 is TGTGCCAGCAGGTCCCGACAGCCCCCCCCGGCTTTCTTT.